Here is one TCR beta chain with its context. Its antigen is as yet unknown. Libraries were prepared by immunoSEQ multiplex PCR; TCRdb keeps only in-frame clonotypes and omits some of them. The table records about 310,000 clones, approximately 80% of them present only once. Germline CDR1 SQVTM, CDR2 ANQGSEA. Trimming cost V 4 bases and J 9 bases, with 19 bases left between them. CDR3 length: 14 amino acids. This record belongs to a study of cytotoxic CD8 clonotypes in ibrutinib-treated CLL. Study-level points and caveats: While tracking circulating CD8+ T-cell counts, baseline clonality exceeded that of age-matched healthy donors.

Sequences were derived from PBMCs, sampled before ibrutinib treatment. The chain is built from TRBV29-1 and TRBJ2-1; D is unresolved. The clonotype was recovered from a human donor with chronic lymphocytic leukemia. CDR3 loop: CSVVATLTLGEQFF. The CDR3 bases are TGCAGCGTTGTCGCTACACTCACCTTGGGTGAGCAGTTCTTC.